This T cell receptor (beta chain) was recorded in a study of TIL therapy for anti-PD-1-resistant metastatic lung cancer. Whole-study findings and limits: Infused TIL clonotypes partially replaced the baseline blood repertoire, then decayed over months.

V shed 3 bases, J shed 2 bases, and the junction held 9 bases outside the gene matches. This CDR3 contains 16 residues. Germline V gives CDR1 MNHEY, CDR2 SMNVEV (reference sequence). The time point is: pre-treatment sample, taken before nivolumab and TIL therapy. On this clone: Its antigen is unidentified.

The immunoSEQ assay was v3. The method was immunoSEQ multiplex PCR; TCRdb's version includes in-frame clones alone and lacks a portion of them. The sample has about 46,000 clones; about 86% are singletons. The V and J genes are TRBV27 and TRBJ2-7, with 8 bases that match TRBD2. The input for sequencing was blood, taken at baseline. The receptor was isolated from a person aged 25-85 years with non-small cell lung cancer. This CDR3 reads CASSFRGGSTPYEQYF. CDR3 nucleotides: TGTGCCAGCAGTTTCCGGGGGGGGAGCACCCCCTACGAGCAGTACTTC.